This T cell receptor beta chain is drawn from a study of identical twins. CDR3 length: 14 amino acids. Unmatched junction bases numbered 6, after V lost 4 bases and J lost 10 bases. Germline loops: CDR1 SGHTA, CDR2 FQGNSA. TCRdb reprocessed the 5' RACE reads with MiXCR, giving one entry per CDR3 protein. This repertoire shows 600,000 to 700,000 distinct CDR3 sequences, around 20% found once; its top ten account for over 4%. General observations from the study: The models gave estimates that fell short of the out-of-frame TCR alpha sharing seen in monozygotic twins.

As to this clonotype: Its antigen is unknown.

This sample also belongs to another study, concerning T cells expressing NK-cell markers. That study reports: More than 5 of the donors carried dominant NKG2C+ clonotypes that took up roughly 1.0-7.0% of their CD8+ T cells. These clonotypes additionally ranked first within the CD3+CD56-NKG2C+ fraction of a few donors. Certain NKG2C+ T cell clones were expanded, and their HCMV specificity remained unclear.

The chain carries TRBV7-2 and TRBJ2-6; 8 bases match TRBD1. Sequenced input: PBMCs. The origin of this receptor is a woman aged 18-29 years in good health. The CDR3 DNA sequence: TGTGCCAGCAGCTCCAGACAGGGGTTTAACGTCCTGACTTTC. Protein sequence: CASSSRQGFNVLTF.